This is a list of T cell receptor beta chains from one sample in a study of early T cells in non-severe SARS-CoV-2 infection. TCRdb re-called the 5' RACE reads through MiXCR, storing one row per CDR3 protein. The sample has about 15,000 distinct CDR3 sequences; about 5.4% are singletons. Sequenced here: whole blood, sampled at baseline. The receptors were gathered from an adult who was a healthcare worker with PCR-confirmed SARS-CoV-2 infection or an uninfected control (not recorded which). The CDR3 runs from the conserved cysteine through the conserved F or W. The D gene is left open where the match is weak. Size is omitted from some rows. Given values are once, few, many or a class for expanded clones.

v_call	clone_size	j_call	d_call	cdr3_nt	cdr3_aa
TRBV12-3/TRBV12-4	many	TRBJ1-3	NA	TGTGCCAGCTTAGGAGGGAACGGCGGAAACACCATATATTTT	CASLGGNGGNTIYF
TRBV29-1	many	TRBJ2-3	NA	TGCAGCGTAAATAGAAGGGACCTCACAGATACGCAGTATTTT	CSVNRRDLTDTQYF
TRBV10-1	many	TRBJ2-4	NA	TGCGCCAACGCCCGTCGGGCCCCGCAGCCACGAGCCAAAAACATTCAGTACTTC	CANARRAPQPRAKNIQYF
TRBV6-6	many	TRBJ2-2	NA	TGTGCCAGCAGTTACTCCCGGACAGCCACCGGGGAGCTGTTTTTT	CASSYSRTATGELFF
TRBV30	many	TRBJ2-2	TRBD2	TGTGCCTGGACGGCGGGGGCCGGGGAGCTGTTTTTT	CAWTAGAGELFF
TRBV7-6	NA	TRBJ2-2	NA	TGTGCCAGCAGCCGACTAGGAGAATCCGGGGAGCTGTTTTTT	CASSRLGESGELFF
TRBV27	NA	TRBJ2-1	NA	TGTGCCAGCAGTTTGGACGACTCCTACAATGAGCAGTTCTTC	CASSLDDSYNEQFF
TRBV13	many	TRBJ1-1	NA	TGTGCCAGCAGCTTGCCCGGGGGAACTGAAGCTTTCTTT	CASSLPGGTEAFF
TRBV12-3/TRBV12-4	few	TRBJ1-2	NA	TGTGCCAGCAGTCCCCGGGCGCATAACTATGGCTACACCTTC	CASSPRAHNYGYTF
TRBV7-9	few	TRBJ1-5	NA	TGTGCCAGCAGCTTTGGTCAGCCCCAGCATTTT	CASSFGQPQHF
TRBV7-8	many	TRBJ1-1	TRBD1	TGTGCCAGCAGCTTGTTTAGCGGGACAGGGAAGATAGGAGCTTTCTTT	CASSLFSGTGKIGAFF
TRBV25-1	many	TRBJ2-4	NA	TGTGCCAGCAGTGGCCGCGGGGTAGCCAAAAACATTCAGTACTTC	CASSGRGVAKNIQYF
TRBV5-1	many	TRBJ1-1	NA	TGCGCCAGCAGCTTGGCCCCAGCTGATACTGAAGCTTTCTTT	CASSLAPADTEAFF
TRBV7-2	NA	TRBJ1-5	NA	TGTGCCAGCAGCTTAGTCGTAGGGTATCAGCCCCAGCATTTT	CASSLVVGYQPQHF
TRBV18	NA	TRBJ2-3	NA	TGTGCCAGCTCAGCCGGCCCGGCGGGATTCACAGATACGCAGTATTTT	CASSAGPAGFTDTQYF
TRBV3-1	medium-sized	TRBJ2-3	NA	TGTGCCAGCAGCCTCACAGATACGCAGTATTTT	CASSLTDTQYF
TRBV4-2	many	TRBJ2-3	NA	TGTGCCAGCAGCCAAGATGGGGCCTCTGCTTCCACAGATACGCAGTATTTT	CASSQDGASASTDTQYF
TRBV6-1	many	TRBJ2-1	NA	TGTGCCAGCAGTACCTTCGGGAATGCCTACAATGAGCAGTTCTTC	CASSTFGNAYNEQFF
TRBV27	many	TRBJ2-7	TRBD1	TGTGCCAGCATGCAGGGGGCGCAAAGGAGGGGCCAAACGGCCTACGAGCAGTACTTC	CASMQGAQRRGQTAYEQYF
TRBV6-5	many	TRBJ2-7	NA	TGTGCCAGCAGCCAGTTTCCAGGGGTTCCGGGCTACGAGCAGTACTTC	CASSQFPGVPGYEQYF
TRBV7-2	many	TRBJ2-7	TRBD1	TGTGCCAGCAGCATGGGACAGACCTACGAGCAGTACTTC	CASSMGQTYEQYF
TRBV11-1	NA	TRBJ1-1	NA	TGTGCCAGCAGCTTAGAGCCGGATGGGATCAAAGCTTTCTTT	CASSLEPDGIKAFF
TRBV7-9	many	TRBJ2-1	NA	TGTGCCAGCAGCTTCCACGGAGGGACAGCTAATGAGCAGTTCTTC	CASSFHGGTANEQFF
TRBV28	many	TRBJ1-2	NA	TGTGGCTATCGGGTCTCGGGGGGCGCAGGCTATGGCTACACCTTC	CGYRVSGGAGYGYTF
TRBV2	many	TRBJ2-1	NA	TGTGCCAGCAGTCCTCCGACTAGTTCGACAGGTTTGGGGCAGTTCTTC	CASSPPTSSTGLGQFF
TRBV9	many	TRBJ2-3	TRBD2	TGTGCCAGCAGCGTAGCCCAATTTAGCGGGGCTTTCACAGATACGCAGTATTTT	CASSVAQFSGAFTDTQYF
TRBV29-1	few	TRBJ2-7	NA	TGCAGCTTACTGACAGTGAACTACGAGCAGTACTTC	CSLLTVNYEQYF
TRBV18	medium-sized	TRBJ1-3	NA	TGTGCCAGCTCACCCAGGGAGAACGGAAACACCATATATTTT	CASSPRENGNTIYF
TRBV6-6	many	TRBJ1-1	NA	TGTGCCAGCAGCCCCCTGGGATTTGGGTTCATGAACACTGAAGCTTTCTTT	CASSPLGFGFMNTEAFF
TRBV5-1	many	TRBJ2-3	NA	TGCGCCAGCAGCGCCACGAGGGATACGCAGTATTTT	CASSATRDTQYF
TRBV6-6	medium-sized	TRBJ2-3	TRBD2	TGTGCCAGCAGTCGTACTAGCGGGGGCACAGATACGCAGTATTTT	CASSRTSGGTDTQYF
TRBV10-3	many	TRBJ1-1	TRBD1	TGTGCCATCAGACTGGGACAGGGGAACACTGAAGCTTTCTTT	CAIRLGQGNTEAFF
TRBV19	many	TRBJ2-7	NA	TGTGCCAGTAGTAGTCGCGGGACAGACTACGAGCAGTACTTC	CASSSRGTDYEQYF
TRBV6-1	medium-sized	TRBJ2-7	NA	TGTGCCAGCATCGAAGGGTTTGGCGAGCAGTACTTC	CASIEGFGEQYF
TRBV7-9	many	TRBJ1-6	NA	TGTGCCAGCAGCTTAGAGGACAGATCTAATTCACCCCTCCACTTT	CASSLEDRSNSPLHF
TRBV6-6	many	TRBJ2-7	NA	TGTGCCAGCACCCCAGACAGCTACGAGCAGTACTTC	CASTPDSYEQYF
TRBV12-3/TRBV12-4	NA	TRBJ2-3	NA	TGTGCCAGCAGTTTATCCGGGGGGCTAAATACGCAGTATTTT	CASSLSGGLNTQYF
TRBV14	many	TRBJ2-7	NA	TGTGCCAGCAGCCAAGACCTTACCGGGTACGAGCAGTACTTC	CASSQDLTGYEQYF
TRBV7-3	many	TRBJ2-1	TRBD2	TGTGCCAGCAGCCTCGGGACTAGCTCCTACAATGAGCAGTTCTTC	CASSLGTSSYNEQFF
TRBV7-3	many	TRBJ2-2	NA	TGTGCCAGCAGCCCCGGGACCACCGGGGAGCTGTTTTTT	CASSPGTTGELFF
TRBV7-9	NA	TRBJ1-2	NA	TGTGCCAGCAGCCGGAGGTCCGATTATGGCTACACCTTC	CASSRRSDYGYTF
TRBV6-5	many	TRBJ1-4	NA	TGTGCCAGCAGTACCCCAGGGTTGGCTAATGAAAAACTGTTTTTT	CASSTPGLANEKLFF